The rows below give T cell receptor beta chains drawn from one sample of a study of blood T cell repertoires in COVID-19. Using immunoSEQ multiplex PCR, the repertoire was profiled, and TCRdb retains in-frame clones only, with some absent. The repertoire holds about 78,000 clones, with 65% to 85% as singletons. Sequences were obtained from peripheral blood. The receptors here all came from a man between 60 and 75 years old with active or convalescent COVID-19. The CDR3 runs from the conserved cysteine through the conserved F or W. A D gene is named only where the DNA matches it firmly. Some rows mark clone size as missing; the rest say once, few, many or name a class of expanded clone.

d_call | clone_size | j_call | v_call | cdr3_aa | cdr3_nt
- | few | TRBJ2-5 | TRBV7-2 | CASSNAVVRGQETQYF | TGTGCCAGCAGCAACGCCGTGGTGCGGGGACAAGAGACCCAGTACTTC
TRBD1 | - | TRBJ2-3 | TRBV29-1 | CSVDEGARGIRSDTQYF | TGCAGCGTGGACGAGGGGGCGAGGGGGATTCGCTCAGATACGCAGTATTTT
TRBD1 | - | TRBJ1-1 | TRBV10-3 | CAIRDTGTVTEAFF | TGTGCCATCAGAGACACTGGGACAGTCACTGAAGCTTTCTTT
- | - | TRBJ1-6 | TRBV6-2/TRBV6-3 | CASSYAEVRNSPLHF | TGTGCCAGCAGTTACGCCGAGGTTAGGAATTCACCCCTCCACTTT
TRBD1 | - | TRBJ1-2 | TRBV6-5 | CASSYTLRTGRGYTF | TGTGCCAGCAGTTACACCCTCCGGACAGGGAGAGGCTACACCTTC
- | - | TRBJ2-3 | TRBV3-1/TRBV3-2 | CASSQAPLGGSTDTQYF | TGTGCCAGCAGCCAAGCTCCCCTAGGCGGGAGCACAGATACGCAGTATTTT
- | - | TRBJ2-1 | TRBV6-6 | CASSMSNEQFF | TGTGCCAGCAGTATGAGCAATGAGCAGTTCTTC
TRBD1 | - | TRBJ1-1 | TRBV28 | CASTMGGQPMNTEAFF | TGTGCCAGCACCATGGGGGGACAGCCCATGAACACTGAAGCTTTCTTT
TRBD1 | - | TRBJ1-5 | TRBV2 | CASSYFMDRVNQPQHF | TGTGCCAGCAGTTACTTCATGGACAGGGTCAATCAGCCCCAGCATTTT
TRBD1 | once | TRBJ1-2 | TRBV19 | CASRQGAGYTF | TGTGCCAGTAGACAGGGGGCAGGCTACACCTTC